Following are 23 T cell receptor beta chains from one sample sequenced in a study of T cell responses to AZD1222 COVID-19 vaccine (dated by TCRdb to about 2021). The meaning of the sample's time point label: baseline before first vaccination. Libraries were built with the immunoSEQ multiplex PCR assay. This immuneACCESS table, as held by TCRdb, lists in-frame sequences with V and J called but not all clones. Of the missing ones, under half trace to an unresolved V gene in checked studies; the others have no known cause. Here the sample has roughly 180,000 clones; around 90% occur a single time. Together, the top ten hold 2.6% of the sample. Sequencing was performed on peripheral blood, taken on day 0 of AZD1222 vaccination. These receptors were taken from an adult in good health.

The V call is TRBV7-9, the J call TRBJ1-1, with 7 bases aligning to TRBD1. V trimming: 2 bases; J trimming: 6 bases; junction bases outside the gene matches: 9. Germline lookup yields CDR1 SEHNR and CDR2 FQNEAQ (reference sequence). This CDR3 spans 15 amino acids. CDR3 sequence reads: CASSLSRGKGAEAFF. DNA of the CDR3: TGTGCCAGCAGCTTAAGCAGGGGGAAAGGAGCTGAAGCTTTCTTT.

The CDR3 coding sequence is TGTGCCAGCAGCTCTCAGGGAGGCTACGAGCAGTACTTC. Translating it yields CASSSQGGYEQYF. The chain employs TRBV7-9 and TRBJ2-7, with TRBD2 as a possible D gene (6 bases). Germline V gives CDR1 SEHNR, CDR2 FQNEAQ (reference sequence). The V end was cut by 4 bases, the J end by 3 bases, with 10 bases between. CDR3 length: 13 residues.

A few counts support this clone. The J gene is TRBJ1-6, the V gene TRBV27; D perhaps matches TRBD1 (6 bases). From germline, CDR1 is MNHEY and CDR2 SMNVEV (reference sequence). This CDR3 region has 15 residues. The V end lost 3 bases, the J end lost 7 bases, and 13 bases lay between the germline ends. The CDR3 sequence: CASSFGQSINSPLHF. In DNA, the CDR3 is TGTGCCAGCAGTTTTGGACAGAGTATCAATTCACCCCTCCACTTT.

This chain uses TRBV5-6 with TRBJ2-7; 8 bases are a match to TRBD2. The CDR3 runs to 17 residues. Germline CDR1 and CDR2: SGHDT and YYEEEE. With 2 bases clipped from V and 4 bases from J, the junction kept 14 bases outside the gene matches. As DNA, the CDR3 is TGTGCCAGCAGCTTTAGGTGGTCGGCTAGCGGGCCATACGAGCAGTACTTC. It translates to CASSFRWSASGPYEQYF.

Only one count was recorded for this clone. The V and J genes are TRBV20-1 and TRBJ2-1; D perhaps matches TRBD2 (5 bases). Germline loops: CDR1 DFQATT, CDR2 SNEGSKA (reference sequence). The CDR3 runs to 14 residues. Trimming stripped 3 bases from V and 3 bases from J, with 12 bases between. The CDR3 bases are TGCAGTGCTAGTAGAGGACTGCACTACAATGAGCAGTTCTTC. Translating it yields CSASRGLHYNEQFF.

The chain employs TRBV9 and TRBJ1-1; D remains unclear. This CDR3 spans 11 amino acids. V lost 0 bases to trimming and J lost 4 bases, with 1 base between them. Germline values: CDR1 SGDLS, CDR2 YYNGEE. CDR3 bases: TGTGCCAGCAGCGTAGCCACTGAAGCTTTCTTT. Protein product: CASSVATEAFF.

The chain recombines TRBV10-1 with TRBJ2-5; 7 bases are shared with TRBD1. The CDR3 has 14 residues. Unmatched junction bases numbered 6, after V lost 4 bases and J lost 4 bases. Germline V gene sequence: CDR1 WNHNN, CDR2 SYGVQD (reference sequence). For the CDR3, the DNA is TGCGCCAGCAGTGGGGACAGCGAGAGAGAGACCCAGTACTTC. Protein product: CASSGDSERETQYF.

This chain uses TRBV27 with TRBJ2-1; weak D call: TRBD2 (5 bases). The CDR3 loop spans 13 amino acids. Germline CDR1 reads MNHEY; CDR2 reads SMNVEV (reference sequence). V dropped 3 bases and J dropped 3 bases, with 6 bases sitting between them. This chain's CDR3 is CASSFTSYNEQFF. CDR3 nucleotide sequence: TGTGCCAGCAGTTTTACTAGCTACAATGAGCAGTTCTTC.

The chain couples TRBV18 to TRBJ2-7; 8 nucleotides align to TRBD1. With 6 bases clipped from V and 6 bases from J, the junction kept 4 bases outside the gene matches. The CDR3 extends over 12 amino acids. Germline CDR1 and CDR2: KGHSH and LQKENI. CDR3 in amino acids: CASSDRDSEQYF. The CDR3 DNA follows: TGTGCCAGCTCGGACAGGGATTCCGAGCAGTACTTC.

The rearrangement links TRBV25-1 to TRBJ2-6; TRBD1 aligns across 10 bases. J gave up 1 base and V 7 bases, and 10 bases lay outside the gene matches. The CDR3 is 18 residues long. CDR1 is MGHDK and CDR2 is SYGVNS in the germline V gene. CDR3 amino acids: CASTPGQGVSSGANVLTF. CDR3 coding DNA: TGTGCCAGCACCCCCGGACAGGGGGTTTCATCTGGGGCCAACGTCCTGACTTTC.

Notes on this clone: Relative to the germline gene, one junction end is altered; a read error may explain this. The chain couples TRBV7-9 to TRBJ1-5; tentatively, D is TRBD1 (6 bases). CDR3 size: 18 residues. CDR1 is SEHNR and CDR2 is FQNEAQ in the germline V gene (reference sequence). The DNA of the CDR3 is TGTGCCAGCAGCATAGCACCCGACACAGGGCAGCCGAATCAGCCCCAGCATTTT. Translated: CASSIAPDTGQPNQPQHF.

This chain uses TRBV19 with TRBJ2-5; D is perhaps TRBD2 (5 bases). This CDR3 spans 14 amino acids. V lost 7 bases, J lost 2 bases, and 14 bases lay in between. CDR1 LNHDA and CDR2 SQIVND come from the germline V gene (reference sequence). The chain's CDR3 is CASNPWERQETQYF. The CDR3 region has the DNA TGTGCCAGTAATCCCTGGGAGCGGCAAGAGACCCAGTACTTC.

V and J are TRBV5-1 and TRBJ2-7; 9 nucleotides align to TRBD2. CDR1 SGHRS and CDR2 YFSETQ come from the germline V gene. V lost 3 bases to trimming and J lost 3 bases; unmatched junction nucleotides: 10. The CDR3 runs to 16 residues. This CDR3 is CASSSLAGSGSYEQYF. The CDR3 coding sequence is TGCGCCAGCAGCTCCCTGGCGGGTAGCGGGAGCTACGAGCAGTACTTC.

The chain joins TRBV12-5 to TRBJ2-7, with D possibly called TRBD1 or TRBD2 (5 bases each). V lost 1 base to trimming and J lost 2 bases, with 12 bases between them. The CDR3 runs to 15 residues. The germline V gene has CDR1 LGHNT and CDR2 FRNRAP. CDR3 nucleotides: TGTGCTAGTGGTTTGGAACAAGGGGAGACCTACGAGCAGTACTTC. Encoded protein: CASGLEQGETYEQYF.

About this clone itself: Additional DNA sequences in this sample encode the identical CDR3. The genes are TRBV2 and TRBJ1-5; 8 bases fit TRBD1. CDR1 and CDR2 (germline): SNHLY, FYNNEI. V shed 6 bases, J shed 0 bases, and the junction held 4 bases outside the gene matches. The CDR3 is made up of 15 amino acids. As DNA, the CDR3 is TGTGCCAGCAGAAGACAGGGGAATAGCAATCAGCCCCAGCATTTT. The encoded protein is CASRRQGNSNQPQHF. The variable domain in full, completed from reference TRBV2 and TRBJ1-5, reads EPEVTQTPSHQVTQMGQEVILRCVPISNHLYFYWYRQILGQKVEFLVSFYNNEISEKSEIFDDQFSVERPDGSNFTLKIRSTKLEDSAMYFCASRRQGNSNQPQHFGDGTRLSIL.

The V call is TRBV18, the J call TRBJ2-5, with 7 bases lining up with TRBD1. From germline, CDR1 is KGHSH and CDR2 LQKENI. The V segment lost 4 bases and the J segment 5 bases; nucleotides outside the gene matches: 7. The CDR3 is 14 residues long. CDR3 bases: TGTGCCAGCTCACAAGACAGGGTACGGGAGACCCAGTACTTC. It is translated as CASSQDRVRETQYF.

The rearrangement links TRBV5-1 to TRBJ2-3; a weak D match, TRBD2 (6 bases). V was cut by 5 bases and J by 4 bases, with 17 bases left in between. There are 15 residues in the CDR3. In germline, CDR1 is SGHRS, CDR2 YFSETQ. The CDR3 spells CASRSGGYGADTQYF. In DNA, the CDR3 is TGCGCCAGCAGAAGCGGAGGGTATGGCGCAGATACGCAGTATTTT.

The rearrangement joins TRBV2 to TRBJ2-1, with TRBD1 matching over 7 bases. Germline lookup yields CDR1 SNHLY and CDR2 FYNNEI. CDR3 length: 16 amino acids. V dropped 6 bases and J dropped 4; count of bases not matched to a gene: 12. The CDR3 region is CASRKTRTGFYNEQFF. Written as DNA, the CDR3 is TGTGCCAGCAGGAAAACCAGGACAGGCTTTTACAATGAGCAGTTCTTC. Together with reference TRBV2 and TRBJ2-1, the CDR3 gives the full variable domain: EPEVTQTPSHQVTQMGQEVILRCVPISNHLYFYWYRQILGQKVEFLVSFYNNEISEKSEIFDDQFSVERPDGSNFTLKIRSTKLEDSAMYFCASRKTRTGFYNEQFFGPGTRLTVL.

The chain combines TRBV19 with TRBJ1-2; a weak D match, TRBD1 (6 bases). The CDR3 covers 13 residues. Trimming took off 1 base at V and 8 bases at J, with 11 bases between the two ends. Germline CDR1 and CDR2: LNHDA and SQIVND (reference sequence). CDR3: CASSIVGTRGYTF. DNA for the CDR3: TGTGCCAGTAGTATAGTGGGGACACGAGGCTACACCTTC.

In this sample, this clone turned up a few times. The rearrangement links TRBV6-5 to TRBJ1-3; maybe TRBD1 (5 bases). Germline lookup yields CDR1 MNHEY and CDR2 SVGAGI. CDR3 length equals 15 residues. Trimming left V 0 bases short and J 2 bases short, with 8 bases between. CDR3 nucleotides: TGTGCCAGCAGTTACTCAGTGGGGGCTGGAAACACCATATATTTT. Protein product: CASSYSVGAGNTIYF.

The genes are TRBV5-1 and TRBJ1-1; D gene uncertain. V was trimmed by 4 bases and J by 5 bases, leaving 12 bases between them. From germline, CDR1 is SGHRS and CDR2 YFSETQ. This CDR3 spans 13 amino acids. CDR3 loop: CASSHRTATEAFF. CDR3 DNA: TGCGCCAGCAGCCATAGGACGGCGACTGAAGCTTTCTTT.

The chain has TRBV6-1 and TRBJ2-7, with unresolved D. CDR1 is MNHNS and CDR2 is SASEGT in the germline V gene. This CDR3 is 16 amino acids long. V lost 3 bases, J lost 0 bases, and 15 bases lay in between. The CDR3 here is CASSDFKPGGSYEQYF. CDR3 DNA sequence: TGTGCCAGCAGTGACTTTAAACCCGGTGGCTCCTACGAGCAGTACTTC.

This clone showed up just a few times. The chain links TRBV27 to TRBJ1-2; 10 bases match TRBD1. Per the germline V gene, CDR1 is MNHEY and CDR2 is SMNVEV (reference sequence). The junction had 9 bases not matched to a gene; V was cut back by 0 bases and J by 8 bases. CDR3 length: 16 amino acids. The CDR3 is CASSLSKTGGLEGYTF. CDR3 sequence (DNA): TGTGCCAGCAGTTTATCAAAGACAGGGGGCTTAGAAGGCTACACCTTC.